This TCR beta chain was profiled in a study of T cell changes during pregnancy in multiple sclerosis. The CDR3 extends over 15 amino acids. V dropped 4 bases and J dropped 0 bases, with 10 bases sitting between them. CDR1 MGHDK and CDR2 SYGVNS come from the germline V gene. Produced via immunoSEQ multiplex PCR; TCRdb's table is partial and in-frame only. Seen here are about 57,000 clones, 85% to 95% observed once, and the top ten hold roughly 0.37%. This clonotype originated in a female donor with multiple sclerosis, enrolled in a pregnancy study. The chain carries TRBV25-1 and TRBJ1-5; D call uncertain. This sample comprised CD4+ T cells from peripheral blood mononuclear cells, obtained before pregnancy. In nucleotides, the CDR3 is TGTGCCAGCAGTGGCCCCGGGAGTAGCAATCAGCCCCAGCATTTT. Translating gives CASSGPGSSNQPQHF.